This TCR beta chain comes out of a study of T cells in Graves' hyperthyroidism and ophthalmopathy. Study-level information: Prior to any treatment, at the point of initial diagnosis, peripheral blood was collected. Study-wide points: Most expanded thyroid clonotypes above 0.001 recurred in blood. The model identified upcoming ophthalmopathy a median approximately six months ahead of onset.

This clonotype was seen ten or more times. Its specificity is not known. The junction departs from the called germline gene at one end, perhaps through a read error. Regions amplified from RNA transcripts were the TCR beta CDR3 regions. HTBI primers were used for first-round RT-PCR of the TCR CDR3. TCRdb recomputed calls from the multiplex PCR reads with MiXCR, one row per CDR3 protein. The sample consists of 300,000 to 350,000 distinct CDR3 sequences, 16% of them appearing once. Exclusion of patients followed from uncontrolled infection, other autoimmune disease, pregnancy or lactation. The germline gives CDR1 DFQATT, CDR2 SNEGSKA (reference sequence). The length of the CDR3 is 13 residues.

The chain employs TRBV20-1 and TRBJ2-1; D not certain. The sequenced sample was blood. This TCR was recovered from a man aged 30 to 45 with Graves' hyperthyroidism. CDR3 in DNA: TGCAGTGCTAGTTCTATCTCCCACAATGAGCAGTTCTTC. This sequence encodes CSASSISHNEQFF.